This entry features one T cell receptor beta chain sequence. What it binds is not known. These donors counted as nominally healthy when sampled, but unrecorded immune exposures were likely. This specimen belongs to a study of cytomegalovirus exposure and HLA in healthy donors. The study, taken as a whole, reports: Associated with cytomegalovirus, according to the listing, were 150 to 200 TCR beta chains.

PCR employed 60 Vbeta and 13 Jbeta primers. TCRdb's table, derived via immunoSEQ multiplex PCR, lists solely in-frame clones and lacks some. This table has tens of thousands of clones, approximately 75% appearing once. Trimming took off 1 base at V and 5 bases at J, with 8 bases between the two ends. Germline V gives CDR1 SEHNR, CDR2 FQNEAQ (reference sequence). The length of the CDR3 is 13 residues. The chain is built from TRBV7-9 and TRBJ2-5, with D perhaps matching TRBD1 (5 bases). The receptor comes from a man aged 60 to 69 in good health and CMV-seropositive. Sequenced sample: PBMCs. The CDR3 here is CASSLVSGETQYF. The DNA for the CDR3 is TGTGCCAGCAGCTTAGTGTCAGGGGAGACCCAGTACTTC.